This T cell receptor beta chain was sequenced in a study of blood T cell repertoires in COVID-19. On the study more broadly: Sources were T cells, B-cell-depleted T cells, or PBMCs; the material itself was cDNA or gDNA.

In the original processing: How many nucleated cells were present was estimated from reference gene primer amplification. Sequencing used immunoSEQ multiplex PCR; TCRdb keeps in-frame clones, though not all of them. The V and J calls and the clone size are those of that table, but D and trimming were determined from the DNA. The sample has approximately 120,000 clones, about three quarters seen once. This TCR was recovered from a human donor in a cohort sampled during active or convalescent COVID-19. Sequencing was done on a sample of peripheral blood.

CDR3 residues: CASSPGQGTDTQYF. DNA of the CDR3: TGTGCCAGCAGCCCGGGACAGGGCACAGATACGCAGTATTTT. The chain carries TRBV9 and TRBJ2-3; 8 nucleotides align to TRBD1. CDR3 length: 14 residues. Germline lookup yields CDR1 SGDLS and CDR2 YYNGEE. Trimming cost V 4 bases and J 1 base; bases outside gene matches: 2.